The next 15 T cell receptor beta chains were all read from a single sample in a study of Ad26.COV2.S vaccination and SARS-CoV-2 variants. Clones were sequenced by immunoSEQ multiplex PCR, and TCRdb holds only the in-frame ones, with some missing. The sample consists of about 330,000 clones, 85% to 90% of them appearing once. The treatment denotes: some 19 received Ad26.COV2.S at low or high dose, single or two shots; five or six received placebo; per-sample allocation not given. Sampling occurred on day 63 after the first vaccine or placebo injection. Material: peripheral blood, obtained in a trial of Ad26.COV2.S vaccine versus placebo. These receptors were obtained from a person aged 18 to 59 who received the Ad26.COV2.S COVID-19 vaccine or a placebo.

A word on this clone: This sample also contains other DNA sequences that code for the same CDR3. The J gene is TRBJ1-1, the V gene TRBV12-3 or TRBV12-4; no reliable D call. The V end lost 2 bases, the J end lost 2 bases, and 3 bases lay between the germline ends. The length of the CDR3 is 12 residues. The DNA of the CDR3 is TGTGCCAGCAGTTTATTTAACACTGAAGCTTTCTTT. Its translation: CASSLFNTEAFF.

This rearrangement joins TRBV6-2 or TRBV6-3 to TRBJ2-2, with TRBD2 identical over 10 bases. Unmatched junction bases numbered 11, after V lost 4 bases and J lost 0 bases. Germline V CDR1 and CDR2: MNHEY, SVGEGT. The CDR3 runs 19 residues. The CDR3 is CASSFTPSGRAANTGELFF. CDR3 sequence (DNA): TGTGCCAGCAGTTTCACCCCCAGCGGGAGGGCCGCGAACACCGGGGAGCTGTTTTTT.

In its sample, this clone was seen once. The chain couples TRBV19 to TRBJ2-3; the match to TRBD2 covers 10 bases. V gave up 3 bases and J gave up 1 base; unmatched junction bases: 4. The CDR3 has 16 residues. CDR1 is LNHDA, CDR2 SQIVND, per germline (reference sequence). CDR3 sequence reads: CASSILAGARTDTQYF. The CDR3, as DNA: TGTGCCAGTAGTATTCTAGCGGGGGCTCGCACAGATACGCAGTATTTT.

The V call is TRBV15, the J call TRBJ2-1; unclear D gene. CDR3 size: 16 residues. The germline V and J ends were trimmed by 0 bases and 5 bases, with 14 bases remaining between them. The V gene's germline CDR1 is LNHNV and CDR2 YYDKDF (reference sequence). CDR3 residues: CATSRDAAANNNEQFF. The CDR3 bases are TGTGCCACCAGCAGAGATGCGGCAGCGAATAACAATGAGCAGTTCTTC.

This clone is a singleton in its sample. This chain uses TRBV6-5 with TRBJ1-3; no clear D. Germline CDR1 reads MNHEY; CDR2 reads SVGAGI. This CDR3 has 13 residues. V shed 6 bases and J shed 3 bases, with 9 bases lying between them. CDR3 nucleotide sequence: TGTGCCAGCAGCCAGACTTTTGGAAACACCATATATTTT. Its protein product is CASSQTFGNTIYF.

This clone occurred once. The chain has TRBV19 and TRBJ2-3; TRBD2 aligns across 8 bases. The V gene end was trimmed by 11 bases and the J gene end by 4 bases; junction bases not matched to a gene: 11. CDR3 length equals 14 residues. The germline CDR1 and CDR2 sequences are LNHDA and SQIVND (reference sequence). The CDR3 sequence: CAVSRREGSDTQYF. CDR3 nucleotides: TGTGCCGTCTCCCGACGGGAGGGTTCAGATACGCAGTATTTT.

V and J are TRBV6-5 and TRBJ2-3; the D is unclear. Trimming stripped 5 bases from V and 1 base from J, with 13 bases between. The CDR3 contains 15 residues. Germline loops: CDR1 MNHEY, CDR2 SVGAGI. CDR3 residues: CASSTDLFGTDTQYF. The CDR3 region has the DNA TGTGCCAGCAGTACTGACCTCTTTGGCACAGATACGCAGTATTTT.

The chain links TRBV19 to TRBJ1-5; maybe TRBD1 (6 bases). The germline V gene has CDR1 LNHDA and CDR2 SQIVND (reference sequence). CDR3 length: 16 amino acids. V dropped 7 bases and J dropped 0 bases, with 16 bases sitting between them. The CDR3 here is CASTPYGGTSNQPQHF. As DNA, the CDR3 is TGTGCCAGTACCCCCTATGGGGGCACTAGCAATCAGCCCCAGCATTTT. The full variable domain, with the rest looked up from reference TRBV19 and TRBJ1-5, is DGGITQSPKYLFRKEGQNVTLSCEQNLNHDAMYWYRQDPGQGLRLIYYSQIVNDFQKGDIAEGYSVSREKKESFPLTVTSAQKNPTAFYLCASTPYGGTSNQPQHFGDGTRLSIL.

This clone was seen a single time. The chain links TRBV28 to TRBJ2-7, with D perhaps TRBD1 or TRBD2 (5 bases each). V was shortened by 7 bases and J by 7 bases, with 17 bases between the two germline ends. CDR3 length: 13 amino acids. The germline CDR1 and CDR2 sequences are MDHEN and SYDVKM. The CDR3 nucleotides are TGTGCCAGCATGACGGGGACGAGGCGGGAGCAGTACGTC. Its translation: CASMTGTRREQYV.

The CDR3 protein is CASNLQGATNEKLFF. CDR3 nucleotide sequence: TGTGCCAGCAATCTACAGGGGGCAACTAATGAAAAACTGTTTTTT. The gene calls are TRBV2 and TRBJ1-4; 8 nucleotides align to TRBD1. Germline trimming cut 7 bases from V and 0 bases from J; bases unmatched to any gene: 4. The CDR3 sequence is 15 residues long. Germline lookup yields CDR1 SNHLY and CDR2 FYNNEI. Full variable domain (outside the CDR3, taken from reference TRBV2 and TRBJ1-4): EPEVTQTPSHQVTQMGQEVILRCVPISNHLYFYWYRQILGQKVEFLVSFYNNEISEKSEIFDDQFSVERPDGSNFTLKIRSTKLEDSAMYFCASNLQGATNEKLFFGSGTQLSVL.

The chain is built from TRBV19 and TRBJ2-3; D remains ambiguous. Germline V CDR1 and CDR2: LNHDA, SQIVND (reference sequence). The CDR3 runs 14 residues. Trimming cost V 3 bases and J 1 base, with 8 bases left between them. The CDR3 protein is CASSIGVRTDTQYF. DNA of the CDR3: TGTGCCAGTAGTATTGGGGTACGCACAGATACGCAGTATTTT.

This chain uses TRBV18 with TRBJ2-3; no clear D. The germline V and J ends were trimmed by 0 bases and 3 bases, with 16 bases remaining between them. The CDR3 covers 17 residues. Germline V gives CDR1 KGHSH, CDR2 LQKENI. CDR3 sequence: CASSPPEGTYRTDTQYF. In nucleotides, the CDR3 is TGTGCCAGCTCACCACCGGAAGGAACTTACCGGACAGATACGCAGTATTTT. Full variable domain (rest looked up from reference TRBV18 and TRBJ2-3): NAGVMQNPRHLVRRRGQEARLRCSPMKGHSHVYWYRQLPEEGLKFMVYLQKENIIDESGMPKERFSAEFPKEGPSILRIQQVVRGDSAAYFCASSPPEGTYRTDTQYFGPGTRLTVL.

J is TRBJ2-7 and V is TRBV4-1; 8 nucleotides align to TRBD1. V was clipped by 1 base and J by 6 bases; unmatched bases: 11. The CDR3 extends over 16 amino acids. Per germline, CDR1 MGHRA and CDR2 YSYEKL. The DNA for the CDR3 is TGCGCCAGCAGCCAAGGGCAGGGGGCGAAAGGGTCCGAGCAGTACTTC. Translating it yields CASSQGQGAKGSEQYF.

This clone came up a few times. V gene TRBV7-8 combines with J gene TRBJ1-1, with D hard to call. This CDR3 is built from 15 residues. Between the trimmed V and J ends, which lost 2 bases and 3 bases, there was a span of 13 bases. Germline V gene sequence: CDR1 SGHVS, CDR2 FQNEAQ. The CDR3 DNA reads TGTGCCAGCAGCTTAAATTCCGGCGATTACACTGAAGCTTTCTTT. Residues: CASSLNSGDYTEAFF. Full variable domain (outside the CDR3, taken from reference TRBV7-8 and TRBJ1-1): GAGVSQSPRYKVAKRGQDVALRCDPISGHVSLFWYQQALGQGPEFLTYFQNEAQLDKSGLPSDRFFAERPEGSVSTLKIQRTQQEDSAVYLCASSLNSGDYTEAFFGQGTRLTVV.

The chain carries TRBV6-9 and TRBJ1-4; perhaps TRBD1 as D (6 bases). The V and J ends lost 9 bases and 7 bases respectively, with 39 bases between them. Germline values: CDR1 MNHGY, CDR2 SVAAGI. The CDR3 has 21 residues. Written as DNA, the CDR3 is TGTGCCAGACGCCTTCTACCGGGGAACAGGGTGGGGAAGTGGGTACCTGAAAAACTGTTTTTT. Protein product: CARRLLPGNRVGKWVPEKLFF.